This T cell receptor beta chain was profiled in a study of human T cells and chemical hapten exposure. Whole-study context: The sensitizing agent was 2% DPC, placed on roughly 2 cm by roughly 2 cm of upper inner arm skin.

The time point here: patch test 1, 2 weeks after DPC sensitization. Treatment reported: therapeutic diphenylcyclopropenone sensitization with weekly scalp DPC. CDR1 and CDR2 (germline): SGHVS, FNYEAQ. CDR3 length equals 18 residues. The V segment lost 5 bases and the J segment 5 bases; nucleotides outside the gene matches: 14. TCRdb reprocessed the RACE reads with MiXCR, giving one entry per CDR3 protein. The sample contains tens of thousands of distinct CDR3 sequences, about 11% of which appear only once. This clonotype was recorded a few times. Specimen: whole blood, collected in connection with sensitization to the hapten diphenylcyclopropenone (DPC). V usage is TRBV7-6 and J usage is TRBJ2-2, with 10 nucleotides matching TRBD1. This receptor was taken from a woman aged 50 to 60 with alopecia areata. Some clones in this sample may be carry-over from other donors' samples. The CDR3 DNA reads as TGTGCCAGCAGCCCAATGGGACAGGGGACAAAAGTTACCGGGGAGCTGTTTTTT. It is translated as CASSPMGQGTKVTGELFF. The entire variable domain, with the rest obtained from reference TRBV7-6 and TRBJ2-2, is as follows: GAGVSQSPRYKVTKRGQDVALRCDPISGHVSLYWYRQALGQGPEFLTYFNYEAQQDKSGLPNDRFSAERPEGSISTLTIQRTEQRDSAMYRCASSPMGQGTKVTGELFFGEGSRLTVL.